This T cell receptor (beta chain) was sequenced for a study of TIL therapy for anti-PD-1-resistant metastatic lung cancer. Study-level background: Median patient age was almost 55, ranging about 35-80 years. Tumors carried a median 1.5 non-synonymous mutations per megabase. Study conclusions and caveats: Treatment-naive, never-smoker and oncogene-addicted patients were overrepresented in this highly selected cohort.

The ends were cut back, 3 bases at V and 13 bases at J, with 22 bases in the middle. CDR3 length equals 15 residues. Germline CDR1 is MNHEY and CDR2 is SMNVEV (reference sequence). The libraries were made with immunoSEQ v3. TCRdb's copy holds only in-frame clones and misses some; the assay was immunoSEQ multiplex PCR. The sample yields tens of thousands of clones, around two thirds seen once. Specified time point: pre-treatment sample, taken before nivolumab and TIL therapy. Adults with stage 4 NSCLC were enrolled in a phase I trial. As regards this clone: Its target is unknown.

The specimen comprised blood, sampled at baseline. This sequence was found in a woman aged 25-85 years with non-small cell lung cancer. The gene calls are TRBV27 and TRBJ2-1; D might be TRBD2 (7 bases). This CDR3 reads CASSLTGASSGLQFF. CDR3 coding DNA: TGTGCCAGCAGTTTGACGGGGGCATCCTCGGGACTACAGTTCTTC.